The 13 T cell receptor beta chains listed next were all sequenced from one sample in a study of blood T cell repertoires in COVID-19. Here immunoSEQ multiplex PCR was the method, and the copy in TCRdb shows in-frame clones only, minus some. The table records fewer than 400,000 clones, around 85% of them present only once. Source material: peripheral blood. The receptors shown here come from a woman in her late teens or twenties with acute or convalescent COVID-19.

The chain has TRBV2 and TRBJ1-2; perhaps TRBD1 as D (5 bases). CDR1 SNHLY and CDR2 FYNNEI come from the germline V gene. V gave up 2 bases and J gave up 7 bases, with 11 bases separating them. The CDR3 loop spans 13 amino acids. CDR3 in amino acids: CASSEQQDLGYTF. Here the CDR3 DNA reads TGTGCCAGCAGTGAACAACAGGATCTTGGCTACACCTTC.

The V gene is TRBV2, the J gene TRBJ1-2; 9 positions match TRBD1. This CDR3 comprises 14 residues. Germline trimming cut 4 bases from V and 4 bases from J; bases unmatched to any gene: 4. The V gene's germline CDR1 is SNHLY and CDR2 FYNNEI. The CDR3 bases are TGTGCCAGCAGTGCACAGGGGGCCCGCTATGGCTACACCTTC. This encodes CASSAQGARYGYTF.

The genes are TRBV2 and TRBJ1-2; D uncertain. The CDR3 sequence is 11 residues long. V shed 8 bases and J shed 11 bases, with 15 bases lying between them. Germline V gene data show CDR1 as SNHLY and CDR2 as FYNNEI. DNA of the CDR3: TGTGCCAGCGGGTCGGAGGTAAAATACACCTTC. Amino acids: CASGSEVKYTF.

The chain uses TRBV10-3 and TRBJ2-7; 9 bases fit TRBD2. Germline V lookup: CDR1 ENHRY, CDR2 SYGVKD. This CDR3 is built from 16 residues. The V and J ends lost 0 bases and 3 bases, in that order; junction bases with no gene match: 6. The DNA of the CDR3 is TGTGCCATCAGTGAGTCGCCTCCAGCGGGGGGCTACGAGCAGTACTTC. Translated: CAISESPPAGGYEQYF.

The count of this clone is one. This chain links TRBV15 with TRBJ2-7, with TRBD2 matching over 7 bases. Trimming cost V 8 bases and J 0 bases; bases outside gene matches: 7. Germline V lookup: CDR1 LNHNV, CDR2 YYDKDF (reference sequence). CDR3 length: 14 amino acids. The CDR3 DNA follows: TGTGCCACCCGGCCGTCTAGCGGCTCCTACGAGCAGTACTTC. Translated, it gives CATRPSSGSYEQYF. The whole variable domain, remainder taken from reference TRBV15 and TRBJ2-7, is DAMVIQNPRYQVTQFGKPVTLSCSQTLNHNVMYWYQQKSSQAPKLLFHYYDKDFNNEADTPDNFQSRRPNTSFCFLDIRSPGLGDTAMYLCATRPSSGSYEQYFGPGTRLTVT.

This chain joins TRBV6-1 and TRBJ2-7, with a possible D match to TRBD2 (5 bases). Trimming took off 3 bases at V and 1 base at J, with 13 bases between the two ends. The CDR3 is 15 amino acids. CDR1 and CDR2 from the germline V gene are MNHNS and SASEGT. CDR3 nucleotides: TGTGCCAGCAGTGATGGGCGGGTGCTATCCTACGAGCAGTACTTC. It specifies CASSDGRVLSYEQYF.

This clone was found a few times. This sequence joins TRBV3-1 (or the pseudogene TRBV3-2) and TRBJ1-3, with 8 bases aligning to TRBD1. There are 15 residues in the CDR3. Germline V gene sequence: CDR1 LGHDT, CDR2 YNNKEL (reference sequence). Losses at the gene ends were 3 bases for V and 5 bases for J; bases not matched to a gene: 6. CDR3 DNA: TGTGCCAGCAGCCACGACAGGGGCTCCAGAAACACCATATATTTT. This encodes CASSHDRGSRNTIYF.

Written as DNA, the CDR3 is TGCGCCAGCAGTTTGTCTAGCGGGAGTTACAATGAGCAGTTCTTC. Encoded protein: CASSLSSGSYNEQFF. This chain uses TRBV10-2 with TRBJ2-1; 10 bases are a match to TRBD2. V gave up 5 bases and J gave up 4 bases; unmatched junction bases: 5. The CDR3 consists of 15 residues. Germline V CDR1 and CDR2: WSHSY, SAAADI.

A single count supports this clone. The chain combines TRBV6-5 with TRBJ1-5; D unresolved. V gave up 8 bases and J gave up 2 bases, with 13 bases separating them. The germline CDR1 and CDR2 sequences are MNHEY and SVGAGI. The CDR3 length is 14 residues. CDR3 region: CASEVSSGNQPQHF. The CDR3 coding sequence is TGTGCCAGCGAAGTATCGAGCGGCAATCAGCCCCAGCATTTT.

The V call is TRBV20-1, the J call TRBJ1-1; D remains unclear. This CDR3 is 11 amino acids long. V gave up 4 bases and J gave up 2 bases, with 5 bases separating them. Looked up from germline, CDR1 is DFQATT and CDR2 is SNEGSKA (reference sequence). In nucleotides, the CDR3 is TGCAGTGCTAAGCCCAACACTGAAGCTTTCTTT. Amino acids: CSAKPNTEAFF.

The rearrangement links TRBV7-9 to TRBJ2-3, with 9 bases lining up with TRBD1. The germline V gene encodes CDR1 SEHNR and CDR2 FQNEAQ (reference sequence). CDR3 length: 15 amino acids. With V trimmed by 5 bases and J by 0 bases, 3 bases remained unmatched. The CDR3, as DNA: TGTGCCAGCAGCCCACAGGGGGCGAGCACAGATACGCAGTATTTT. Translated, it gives CASSPQGASTDTQYF.

DNA for the CDR3: TGTGCCAGCAGTCCGCTAGCGGGAGCCTACAATGAGCAGTTCTTC. Its protein is CASSPLAGAYNEQFF. This chain joins TRBV6-5 and TRBJ2-1, with 10 bases fitting TRBD2. The ends lost 5 bases at V and 2 bases at J; junction bases unmatched: 3. The V gene's germline CDR1 is MNHEY and CDR2 SVGAGI. CDR3 length: 15 residues.

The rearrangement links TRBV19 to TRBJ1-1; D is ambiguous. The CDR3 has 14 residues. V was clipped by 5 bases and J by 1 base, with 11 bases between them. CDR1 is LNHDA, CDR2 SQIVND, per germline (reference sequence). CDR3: CASSDMWKNTEAFF. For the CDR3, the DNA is TGTGCCAGTAGTGACATGTGGAAGAACACTGAAGCTTTCTTT.